These 13 T cell receptor beta chains came from one sample sequenced in a study of cytomegalovirus exposure and HLA in healthy donors. PCR used 60 Vbeta primers and 13 Jbeta primers. The repertoire was sequenced with immunoSEQ multiplex PCR; TCRdb's copy has only in-frame clones and lacks some. Altogether some 160,000 clones are present, roughly 76% being singletons, with the ten largest covering approximately 2.1%. The sequencing input was PBMCs. These TCRs come from a male donor in good health and CMV-seronegative.

The rearrangement joins TRBV5-6 to TRBJ2-3, with 7 bases fitting TRBD1. Trimming removed 0 bases from V and 2 bases from J; junction bases left unmatched: 3. This CDR3 spans 15 amino acids. Germline V lookup: CDR1 SGHDT, CDR2 YYEEEE. DNA of the CDR3: TGTGCCAGCAGCTTGGAACAGGGGAACACAGATACGCAGTATTTT. The encoded protein is CASSLEQGNTDTQYF.

This chain connects TRBV5-1 to TRBJ1-1; a weak D match, TRBD1 (5 bases). Germline V CDR1 and CDR2: SGHRS, YFSETQ. This CDR3 contains 15 residues. V shed 4 bases and J shed 9 bases, with 22 bases lying between them. The CDR3 spells CASSPERLDTGKAFF. The CDR3 DNA reads as TGCGCCAGCAGCCCCGAGCGACTGGACACTGGGAAAGCTTTCTTT.

The V gene is TRBV29-1, the J gene TRBJ2-6, with D uncertain. There are 15 residues in the CDR3. Trimming took 3 bases from V and 0 from J, leaving 9 bases between them. Germline CDR1 SQVTM, CDR2 ANQGSEA. The DNA of the CDR3 is TGCAGCGTTGACCTTCCGTCCTCTGGGGCCAACGTCCTGACTTTC. Its protein product is CSVDLPSSGANVLTF.

This rearrangement joins TRBV10-3 to TRBJ2-5; 8 bases match TRBD1. J gave up 5 bases and V 8 bases, and 7 bases lay outside the gene matches. This CDR3 has 13 residues. Per the germline V gene, CDR1 is ENHRY and CDR2 is SYGVKD. This CDR3 reads CAIQGTGVETQYF. The CDR3 DNA is TGTGCCATCCAAGGGACAGGAGTCGAGACCCAGTACTTC.

This chain links TRBV29-1 with TRBJ1-4, with 9 bases that match TRBD1. Looked up from germline, CDR1 is SQVTM and CDR2 is ANQGSEA. The CDR3 contains 15 residues. V shed 3 bases, J shed 8 bases, and the junction held 10 bases outside the gene matches. This CDR3 reads CSVEISDRGREKLFF. CDR3 DNA: TGCAGCGTTGAGATTTCGGACAGGGGTCGAGAAAAACTGTTTTTT.

The chain couples TRBV19 to TRBJ1-4; a weak D match, TRBD1 (5 bases). The V gene lost 3 bases and the J gene lost 3 bases, with 8 bases spanning the gap. Germline CDR1 is LNHDA and CDR2 is SQIVND (reference sequence). There are 14 residues in the CDR3. The CDR3 DNA is TGTGCCAGTAGTATGCAGGGATCTAATGAAAAACTGTTTTTT. Protein sequence: CASSMQGSNEKLFF.

J is TRBJ1-1 and V is TRBV11-1; D gene uncertain. This CDR3 is built from 13 residues. Germline CDR1 SGHAT, CDR2 FQDESV (reference sequence). Between the trimmed V and J ends, which lost 4 bases and 0 bases, there was a span of 6 bases. CDR3 sequence: CASSSQVNTEAFF. The DNA for the CDR3 is TGTGCCAGCAGCTCACAAGTGAACACTGAAGCTTTCTTT. Combining the CDR3 with reference TRBV11-1 and TRBJ1-1 gives the whole variable domain EAEVAQSPRYKITEKSQAVAFWCDPISGHATLYWYRQILGQGPELLVQFQDESVVDDSQLPKDRFSAERLKGVDSTLKIQPAELGDSAMYLCASSSQVNTEAFFGQGTRLTVV.

This clone was picked up a small number of times. V usage is TRBV5-5 and J usage is TRBJ1-3; D gene uncertain. This CDR3 has 15 amino acids. The germline gives CDR1 SGHKS, CDR2 YYEKEE (reference sequence). The CDR3 reads CARSQYLHSGNTIYF. CDR3 nucleotide sequence: TGTGCAAGAAGTCAGTACCTTCACTCTGGAAACACCATATATTTT.

For the CDR3, the DNA is TGCGCCAGCAGCACAGAATCAGCACAGGAGGGTAAAGCTTTCTTT. It is translated as CASSTESAQEGKAFF. This sequence joins TRBV5-1 and TRBJ1-1; perhaps TRBD1 as D (5 bases). Germline V gene data show CDR1 as SGHRS and CDR2 as YFSETQ. V lost 4 bases, J lost 9 bases, and 22 bases lay in between. CDR3 length equals 15 residues.

J is TRBJ1-2 and V is TRBV18; a possible D gene is TRBD1 (5 bases). The germline CDR1 and CDR2 sequences are KGHSH and LQKENI. The V and J ends lost 3 bases and 0 bases respectively, with 11 bases between them. The CDR3 spans 15 residues. The CDR3 sequence: CASSPVRVTNYGYTF. In DNA form, the CDR3 reads TGTGCCAGCTCACCGGTCAGGGTAACTAACTATGGCTACACCTTC.

The J gene is TRBJ2-7, the V gene TRBV10-1, with 8 bases identical to TRBD1. After removal of 3 bases from V and 4 bases from J, the junction contained 11 bases not matched to a gene. Germline-derived CDR1 and CDR2 are WNHNN and SYGVQD (reference sequence). This CDR3 is built from 16 residues. The CDR3 protein is CASSDQGASLFYEQYF. In DNA, the CDR3 is TGCGCCAGCAGTGACCAGGGGGCGAGCCTTTTTTACGAGCAGTACTTC.

This chain joins TRBV6-5 and TRBJ2-7, with 7 bases identical to TRBD1. With V trimmed by 7 bases and J by 2 bases, 11 bases remained unmatched. The length of the CDR3 is 15 residues. Germline assignment: CDR1 MNHEY and CDR2 SVGAGI. This CDR3 is CASTKNGQGAYEQYF. DNA of the CDR3: TGTGCCAGCACCAAAAACGGGCAGGGGGCCTACGAGCAGTACTTC.

This chain joins TRBV9 and TRBJ1-2; D not certain. CDR3 length equals 13 residues. Germline CDR1 reads SGDLS; CDR2 reads YYNGEE. V was clipped by 3 bases and J by 6 bases, with 12 bases between them. CDR3 sequence (DNA): TGTGCCAGCAGCGCGAGGGTATTCGATGGCTACACCTTC. Amino acids: CASSARVFDGYTF.